This T cell receptor beta chain is from a study of T cells in Graves' hyperthyroidism and ophthalmopathy. Authors of the study amplified TCR beta CDR3 regions from RNA transcripts. The HTBI primer set drove a first-round RT-PCR of the TCR CDR3. A single record per CDR3 protein comes from TCRdb applying MiXCR to the multiplex PCR reads. Among approximately 400,000 distinct CDR3 sequences listed, 15% to 19% were seen once. In this sample, this clonotype turned up a few times. Newly diagnosed hyperthyroidism patients aged 18 to 65 years had disease lasting under 2 months. Specimen: blood. The TCR was taken from a woman under 30 with Graves' hyperthyroidism.

The CDR3 sequence: CASSVKDREVAGYTF. In nucleotides, the CDR3 is TGTGCCAGCAGCGTTAAGGACAGGGAAGTTGCGGGCTACACCTTC. The chain links TRBV9 to TRBJ1-2; 8 bases are a match to TRBD1. V was clipped by 2 bases and J by 8 bases; unmatched bases: 11. The length of the CDR3 is 15 residues. Germline V CDR1 and CDR2: SGDLS, YYNGEE.